This TCR beta chain was identified during a study of beta chain features in type 1 diabetes (dated by TCRdb to 2016 to 2018). For the study in its entirety: Mean age, gender distribution, total cell number and subset yield were not different between patients and healthy donors. A total of over 90,000,000 sorted cells were examined across all samples, and a strong correlation was observed between cell number per subset and RNA yield. The study compared the TCRB repertoires of sorted circulating CD4+ T cell subsets in recently diagnosed type 1 diabetes patients with those in matched healthy donors. Naive and central memory subsets were obtained from all 30 or so donors, but regulatory and stem cell-like memory subsets were isolated from only 8 patients and roughly eight healthy donors.

Broader findings and caveats from the paper: A moderate but significant shortening of TCRB CDR3 length was observed in type 1 diabetes patients in all four CD4+ subsets. PCR may preferentially amplify shorter templates, but because patient and control samples were amplified and corrected together, any resulting skew would affect both groups equally. Patients with type 1 diabetes made fewer insertions and deleted more nucleotides at VDJ recombination sites, implying thymic rearrangement abnormalities. Sequencing cDNA rather than genomic DNA could over-represent highly expressing activated cells, although activation and CD3 levels did not differ between groups. Only small numbers of individuals were included in the HLA sub-analyses, which left unresolved whether HLA type had any influence on TCRB rearrangement. The naive, central memory and regulatory TCRB repertoires appeared to resemble one another more closely among patients than among healthy donors.

Each donor gave one peripheral blood draw, roughly 110 mL on average, collected into heparinised tubes. Naive, central memory, regulatory and stem cell-like memory CD4+ T cells were sorted on a BD FACSAria II using a panel including CD45RO, CCR7, CD25, CD127, CD95 and CD27. Every sorted population had a purity above 95%. PBMCs were isolated immediately by Lymphoprep density gradient centrifugation and stained directly without culture. So that batch effects would be minimized, each experiment stained and sorted samples in pairs, pairing one healthy donor with one patient. Here V drops 5 bases and J drops 15 bases, and the junction holds 9 bases not matched to any gene. The CDR3 numbers 12 residues from cysteine through phenylalanine. Just the 36-base CDR3 DNA is kept, in frame starting at base 1. CDR1 and CDR2 were assigned from the germline V gene (reference sequence) as SEHNR and FQNEAQ. The entire isolated RNA was reverse transcribed using the High Capacity cDNA Reverse Transcription Kit, and thus expressed TCRB transcripts were sequenced. Naive, central memory and regulatory T cell samples underwent deep immunoSEQ sequencing, averaging about 3.57 million total reads per sample. Sorted cells were lysed in RLT buffer and RNA was extracted with DNase-treated RNeasy Micro or Mini kits, depending on cell number. To prevent cross-contamination, each cell subset was processed individually, whereas patient and healthy donor samples were processed jointly. The immunoSEQ multiplex PCR was used to amplify TCRB sequences from cDNA, generating 87-bp fragments that spanned the CDR3 region. The amplicons were sequenced using the Illumina HiSeq platform. Concerning the study's data processing: Synthetic template baselines were used to correct PCR bias computationally, reads within Hamming distance 2 were collapsed, and singletons that could not be merged were discarded. Reads were aligned to IMGT to assign V, D and J genes, CDR3 length, and insertions or deletions at six rearrangement sites. Within each subset, clonotype counts were normalized to sorted cell number, and only after that were true diversity and Gini coefficients computed with the tcR R package. Repertoire sharing was quantified using the overlap coefficient calculated on TCRB nucleotide sequences. The clones in this table, taken by TCRdb from immuneACCESS, are in-frame only. Not every clone is retained; where verified, under half of the shortfall comes from an unresolved V gene, and the cause of the rest is unknown. D and trimming come from the DNA, and the V and J calls and clone size come from that table. The sample data list 45,000 to 65,000 clones, and 50% to 55% of these were observed just once. The leading ten clones occupy 2.6% of the sample.

Comments on this clone: Its target antigen remains unknown. Base qualities were left out, and no much larger clone turns up one base away.

This chain is built from TRBV7-9 and TRBJ1-5, and 8 junction bases match TRBD1. The specimen was Tregs from blood. Read against the paper, the sample's cell subset or site label means: regulatory CD4+ T cells. This TCR was sampled from a woman aged 40 to 55 with type 1 diabetes. CDR3 region: CASSAGGLELHF. The sequenced DNA: TGTGCCAGCAGCGCAGGGGGCCTTGAATTGCATTTT.